The source of this T cell receptor (beta chain) is a study of T cells in Graves' hyperthyroidism and ophthalmopathy. At least ten counts were recorded for this clonotype. Amplified TCR beta CDR3 regions came from RNA transcripts. A first-round RT-PCR of the TCR CDR3 used the HTBI primer set. TCRdb called the multiplex PCR reads again in MiXCR, with one record for every CDR3 protein. Of hundreds of thousands of distinct CDR3 sequences listed, roughly 15% were seen once; the top ten hold around 4.1%. The V segment lost 5 bases and the J segment 6 bases; nucleotides outside the gene matches: 11. The CDR3 has 15 residues. Per the germline V gene, CDR1 is MNHEY and CDR2 is SMNVEV (reference sequence).

Sequenced material: blood. This clonotype was sampled from a woman aged 40 to 49 with Graves' ophthalmopathy. The rearrangement joins TRBV27 to TRBJ1-2, with 8 positions matching TRBD1. In DNA form, the CDR3 reads TGTGCCAGCAGTACGGCAGGGGGCGGGAGAAATGGCTACACCTTC. Amino acids: CASSTAGGGRNGYTF.